The clone carrying this T cell receptor (beta chain) was seen a few times. Antigen unknown. The data were obtained in a study of beta chain features in type 1 diabetes. Study at large: All samples yielded some 110 million examined sorted cells.

General observations from the study: TCRB CDR3 length was moderately but significantly reduced in all four CD4+ subsets of Type 1 diabetes patients. Shorter templates might be favored by PCR, equally in patients and controls. Because the template was cDNA, high-expressing cells might be over-represented.

Sort purity for all populations was recorded as exceeding 98%. This CDR3 has 15 residues. V lost 5 bases and J lost 3, with 14 bases in between. Germline CDR1 SGHAT, CDR2 FQNNGV. Since all of the isolated RNA was reverse transcribed, expressed TCRB transcripts were what got sequenced. TCRdb's table, derived via immunoSEQ multiplex PCR, lists solely in-frame clones and lacks some. The sample holds under 350,000 clones, less than 30% seen once. This chain joins TRBV11-2 and TRBJ1-5; perhaps TRBD1 as D (5 bases). This TCR came from a woman in her 30s with type 1 diabetes. The material sequenced was naive CD4+ T cells from blood. CDR3: CASSPGVGPNQPQHF. In DNA form, the CDR3 reads TGTGCCAGCAGCCCGGGGGTGGGACCCAATCAGCCCCAGCATTTT.